These 29 T cell receptor beta chains were sequenced from one sample in a study of cytomegalovirus exposure and HLA in healthy donors. The study ran its PCR with 60 Vbeta and 13 Jbeta primers. Profiled with immunoSEQ multiplex PCR; TCRdb holds only in-frame clones, not every one. The sample lists approximately 76,000 clones, 79% seen once, with about 2.3% in the top ten. The sequencing input was PBMCs. These receptors came from a man between 25 and 39 years old in good health and CMV-seronegative.

This rearrangement joins TRBV9 to TRBJ2-7; no definite D call. This CDR3 comprises 14 residues. Trimming left V 0 bases short and J 0 bases short, with 7 bases between. Germline CDR1 SGDLS, CDR2 YYNGEE. CDR3 DNA: TGTGCCAGCAGCGTAGGAGTTGGCTCCTACGAGCAGTACTTC. It is translated as CASSVGVGSYEQYF.

V and J are TRBV2 and TRBJ2-3; weak D call: TRBD1 (6 bases). From germline, CDR1 is SNHLY and CDR2 FYNNEI. Trimming pared 3 bases from V and 1 base from J, leaving 8 bases between. CDR3 length: 14 amino acids. The CDR3 nucleotides read TGTGCCAGCAGTGAGGGGGCCCGCACAGATACGCAGTATTTT. It translates to CASSEGARTDTQYF.

This clone appeared a single time. V is TRBV18 and J is TRBJ2-5; D gene unclear. The J call is in doubt because the DNA end fits TRBJ2-7 better. The CDR3 totals 13 residues. The germline V gene has CDR1 KGHSH and CDR2 LQKENI. CDR3 DNA sequence: TGTGCCAGCTCACCTGAGAGCTCCTACGAGCAGTACTTC. This codes for CASSPESSYEQYF.

The rearrangement links TRBV6-6 to TRBJ2-1; 9 nucleotides align to TRBD2. Germline V CDR1 and CDR2: MNHNY, SVGAGI (reference sequence). CDR3 length equals 14 residues. Trimming removed 2 bases from V and 10 bases from J; junction bases left unmatched: 6. The CDR3 nucleotides are TGTGCCAGCAGTTACACCACTAGCGGGTCCGAGCAGTTCTTC. Residues: CASSYTTSGSEQFF.

This clone was counted only a few times. This chain uses TRBV18 with TRBJ1-1; TRBD1 might be the D (5 bases). V lost 3 bases to trimming and J lost 7 bases, with 9 bases between them. Germline loops: CDR1 KGHSH, CDR2 LQKENI. This CDR3 has 12 residues. CDR3 DNA: TGTGCCAGCTCACCTAGGGGCCTTGAAGCTTTCTTT. Residues: CASSPRGLEAFF.

The chain joins TRBV15 to TRBJ1-2; 8 positions match TRBD1. Germline loops: CDR1 LNHNV, CDR2 YYDKDF (reference sequence). The CDR3 runs 14 residues. Trimming took 0 bases from V and 12 from J; bases not matched to a gene: 9. The CDR3 region has the DNA TGTGCCACCAGCAGAGACGGGGACAGGTGGCGCGACACCTTC. Its translation: CATSRDGDRWRDTF. The whole variable domain, filled in from reference TRBV15 and TRBJ1-2, reads DAMVIQNPRYQVTQFGKPVTLSCSQTLNHNVMYWYQQKSSQAPKLLFHYYDKDFNNEADTPDNFQSRRPNTSFCFLDIRSPGLGDTAMYLCATSRDGDRWRDTFGSGTRLTVV.

This chain uses TRBV7-9 with TRBJ2-1, with 8 positions matching TRBD1. Germline CDR1 SEHNR, CDR2 FQNEAQ (reference sequence). The CDR3 has 15 residues. V gave up 3 bases and J gave up 7 bases; unmatched junction bases: 8. CDR3 residues: CASSFRQGAKNEQFF. CDR3 DNA sequence: TGTGCCAGCAGCTTTAGGCAGGGGGCGAAGAATGAGCAGTTCTTC. Filled out from reference TRBV7-9 and TRBJ2-1, the complete variable domain reads DTGVSQNPRHKITKRGQNVTFRCDPISEHNRLYWYRQTLGQGPEFLTYFQNEAQLEKSRLLSDRFSAERPKGSFSTLEIQRTEQGDSAMYLCASSFRQGAKNEQFFGPGTRLTVL.

The rearrangement uses TRBV18 and TRBJ2-5; maybe TRBD1 (6 bases). The CDR3 contains 13 residues. CDR1 and CDR2 from the germline V gene are KGHSH and LQKENI. The germline V and J ends were trimmed by 5 bases and 3 bases, with 10 bases remaining between them. CDR3 DNA sequence: TGTGCCAGCTCATTCGGACAGAAAGAGACCCAGTACTTC. Its translation: CASSFGQKETQYF. The variable domain in full, with the rest retrieved from reference TRBV18 and TRBJ2-5, is NAGVMQNPRHLVRRRGQEARLRCSPMKGHSHVYWYRQLPEEGLKFMVYLQKENIIDESGMPKERFSAEFPKEGPSILRIQQVVRGDSAAYFCASSFGQKETQYFGPGTRLLVL.

The rearrangement uses TRBV4-3 and TRBJ2-3; 13 bases match TRBD2. The CDR3 spans 17 residues. Germline V gene sequence: CDR1 LGHNA, CDR2 YSLEER. Losses at the gene ends were 0 bases for V and 2 bases for J; bases not matched to a gene: 2. The CDR3 DNA reads TGCGCCAGCAGCCAAGAACTAGCGGGGGGGCCCACAGATACGCAGTATTTT. Its protein is CASSQELAGGPTDTQYF.

The rearrangement joins TRBV18 to TRBJ1-2; D gene ambiguous. Trimming left V 2 bases short and J 2 bases short, with 9 bases between. The germline CDR1 and CDR2 sequences are KGHSH and LQKENI. This CDR3 comprises 14 residues. The CDR3 loop reads CASSPAGSNYGYTF. For the CDR3, the DNA is TGTGCCAGCTCACCAGCGGGCTCCAACTATGGCTACACCTTC. The complete variable domain, with remaining parts taken from reference TRBV18 and TRBJ1-2, reads NAGVMQNPRHLVRRRGQEARLRCSPMKGHSHVYWYRQLPEEGLKFMVYLQKENIIDESGMPKERFSAEFPKEGPSILRIQQVVRGDSAAYFCASSPAGSNYGYTFGSGTRLTVV.

This clone came up a few times. J is TRBJ1-5 and V is TRBV6-5; D possibly corresponds to TRBD1 (5 bases). V lost 4 bases, J lost 3 bases, and 10 bases lay in between. Germline CDR1 is MNHEY and CDR2 is SVGAGI. The CDR3 totals 14 residues. CDR3 protein: CASSLGGVNQPQHF. Here the CDR3 DNA reads TGTGCCAGCAGTTTGGGGGGGGTCAATCAGCCCCAGCATTTT.

In its sample, this clone was seen a few times. The gene calls are TRBV7-2 and TRBJ1-4; D is unresolved. Trimming took off 2 bases at V and 4 bases at J, with 8 bases between the two ends. Germline-derived CDR1 and CDR2 are SGHTA and FQGNSA. There are 14 residues in the CDR3. CDR3 protein: CASSLYVSNEKLFF. The CDR3 nucleotides are TGTGCCAGCAGCTTATACGTCAGTAATGAAAAACTGTTTTTT.

In this sample, this clone turned up a few times. The rearrangement joins TRBV19 to TRBJ2-1; D perhaps matches TRBD1 (5 bases). The CDR3 totals 15 residues. Germline V gene sequence: CDR1 LNHDA, CDR2 SQIVND (reference sequence). The V end lost 8 bases, the J end lost 6 bases, and 20 bases lay between the germline ends. The CDR3 DNA follows: TGTGCCAGTTGGGGCTTAAACGGGCTTGGCAATGAGCAGTTCTTC. Encoded protein: CASWGLNGLGNEQFF.

The rearrangement uses TRBV27 and TRBJ1-6; D possibly corresponds to TRBD1 (5 bases). Looked up from germline, CDR1 is MNHEY and CDR2 is SMNVEV (reference sequence). The CDR3 is made up of 14 amino acids. The V gene lost 3 bases and the J gene lost 7 bases, with 10 bases spanning the gap. DNA of the CDR3: TGTGCCAGCAGTTTTCGGGGGGTCAATTCACCCCTCCACTTT. It is translated as CASSFRGVNSPLHF.

The table lists this clone with a few counts. This chain joins TRBV30 and TRBJ2-3; D unresolved. Germline V CDR1 and CDR2: GTSNPN, SVGIG (reference sequence). Deletions cut 3 bases from V and 5 bases from J, with 18 bases between. The CDR3 runs 15 residues. CDR3 loop: CAWRLRPPVQDTQYF. The CDR3 DNA sequence: TGTGCCTGGAGGTTGCGGCCGCCCGTCCAAGATACGCAGTATTTT. The whole variable domain, remainder taken from reference TRBV30 and TRBJ2-3, is SQTIHQWPATLVQPVGSPLSLECTVEGTSNPNLYWYRQAAGRGLQLLFYSVGIGQISSEVPQNLSASRPQDRQFILSSKKLLLSDSGFYLCAWRLRPPVQDTQYFGPGTRLTVL.

The gene calls are TRBV30 and TRBJ2-7; TRBD1 might be the D (5 bases). Trimming stripped 5 bases from V and 3 bases from J, with 14 bases between. The CDR3 covers 13 residues. Germline V gives CDR1 GTSNPN, CDR2 SVGIG (reference sequence). The CDR3 region is CAWGPDNLYEQYF. Written as DNA, the CDR3 is TGTGCCTGGGGGCCGGACAACCTCTACGAGCAGTACTTC. Together with reference TRBV30 and TRBJ2-7, the CDR3 gives the full variable domain: SQTIHQWPATLVQPVGSPLSLECTVEGTSNPNLYWYRQAAGRGLQLLFYSVGIGQISSEVPQNLSASRPQDRQFILSSKKLLLSDSGFYLCAWGPDNLYEQYFGPGTRLTVT.

The chain is built from TRBV5-6 and TRBJ2-7, with TRBD2 matching 7 bases. This CDR3 contains 13 residues. V shed 6 bases, J shed 3 bases, and the junction held 6 bases outside the gene matches. From germline, CDR1 is SGHDT and CDR2 YYEEEE. The CDR3 region is CASNLLAHYEQYF. CDR3 nucleotide sequence: TGTGCCAGCAACCTACTAGCGCACTACGAGCAGTACTTC.

V gene TRBV10-3 combines with J gene TRBJ1-2, with D maybe TRBD1 (6 bases). Germline CDR1 reads ENHRY; CDR2 reads SYGVKD. This CDR3 has 13 residues. The ends were cut back, 7 bases at V and 7 bases at J, with 16 bases in the middle. The CDR3 bases are TGTGCCATCACCTCACAGGGAGGGACTGGCTACACCTTC. It is translated as CAITSQGGTGYTF.

This chain joins TRBV6-4 and TRBJ2-3, with D perhaps TRBD2 (6 bases). The germline gives CDR1 MRHNA, CDR2 SNTAGT. Trimming removed 0 bases from V and 2 bases from J, with 9 bases in between. The CDR3 runs to 15 residues. In nucleotides, the CDR3 is TGTGCCAGCAGTGACTCGGCGGGGTCCACAGATACGCAGTATTTT. This translates into CASSDSAGSTDTQYF.

The table lists this clone with a count of one. This chain uses TRBV5-6 with TRBJ2-7, with D maybe TRBD1 (6 bases). Deletions cut 4 bases from V and 1 base from J, with 9 bases between. This CDR3 region has 13 residues. CDR1 is SGHDT, CDR2 YYEEEE, per germline. CDR3: CASSDRYSYEQYF. For the CDR3, the DNA is TGTGCCAGCAGCGACAGGTATTCCTACGAGCAGTACTTC.

The V and J genes are TRBV27 and TRBJ2-7; 10 nucleotides agree with TRBD2. CDR1 is MNHEY, CDR2 SMNVEV, per germline (reference sequence). V was pared by 5 bases and J by 3 bases, with 7 bases of the junction left unmatched. CDR3 length equals 15 residues. The CDR3 DNA reads as TGTGCCAGCAGTGGCGGACTAGCGGAAATCTACGAGCAGTACTTC. This sequence encodes CASSGGLAEIYEQYF.

The genes are TRBV5-4 and TRBJ2-7; D may be TRBD1 (6 bases). Germline V gene lookup returns CDR1 SGHNT and CDR2 YYREEE (reference sequence). This CDR3 contains 14 residues. Trimming removed 2 bases at V and 2 bases at J, with 11 bases between. DNA for the CDR3: TGTGCCAGCAGCTTATCCCCAGGGGCCTACGAGCAGTACTTC. This sequence encodes CASSLSPGAYEQYF.

This chain uses TRBV29-1 with TRBJ1-4; a possible D gene is TRBD1 (6 bases). The CDR3 is 15 residues long. The V gene lost 0 bases and the J gene lost 3 bases, with 11 bases spanning the gap. Germline values: CDR1 SQVTM, CDR2 ANQGSEA. DNA of the CDR3: TGCAGCGTTGAAGACCCCTCAGGGGCTAATGAAAAACTGTTTTTT. Protein sequence: CSVEDPSGANEKLFF.

This chain links TRBV10-1 with TRBJ2-3, with D tentatively TRBD1 (5 bases). The V gene's germline CDR1 is WNHNN and CDR2 SYGVQD (reference sequence). The CDR3 sequence is 15 residues long. Between the trimmed V and J ends, which lost 5 bases and 6 bases, there was a span of 18 bases. In DNA, the CDR3 is TGCGCCAGCAGTAAAGGACACAGGTGGCCTGATACGCAGTATTTT. Translated: CASSKGHRWPDTQYF.

This clone was observed a few times. V usage is TRBV30 and J usage is TRBJ1-4; D is unresolved. V lost 2 bases, J lost 4 bases, and 8 bases lay in between. This CDR3 has 13 amino acids. The germline gives CDR1 GTSNPN, CDR2 SVGIG (reference sequence). DNA of the CDR3: TGTGCCTGGAGTAGTGACAATAATGAAAAACTGTTTTTT. It is translated as CAWSSDNNEKLFF. The complete variable domain, with remaining parts taken from reference TRBV30 and TRBJ1-4, reads SQTIHQWPATLVQPVGSPLSLECTVEGTSNPNLYWYRQAAGRGLQLLFYSVGIGQISSEVPQNLSASRPQDRQFILSSKKLLLSDSGFYLCAWSSDNNEKLFFGSGTQLSVL.

A single count supports this clone. The chain has TRBV10-3 and TRBJ2-1, with 14 bases fitting TRBD2. CDR3 length: 15 residues. Germline CDR1 and CDR2: ENHRY and SYGVKD. Losses at the gene ends were 4 bases for V and 8 bases for J; bases not matched to a gene: 4. For the CDR3, the DNA is TGTGCCATCAGTGGGGGGACTAGCGGGAGCGATGAGCAGTTCTTC. This codes for CAISGGTSGSDEQFF.

The genes are TRBV4-1 and TRBJ1-3; D is unresolved. Germline V gene lookup returns CDR1 MGHRA and CDR2 YSYEKL. The CDR3 extends over 13 amino acids. V was trimmed by 3 bases and J by 4 bases, leaving 7 bases between them. This CDR3 is CASSQARGNTIYF. Written as DNA, the CDR3 is TGCGCCAGCAGCCAGGCGCGGGGAAACACCATATATTTT.

About this clone: The junction does not match germline at one end; this may be a read error. The V call is TRBV6-5, the J call TRBJ1-2; 9 bases align to TRBD1. Germline CDR1 is MNHEY and CDR2 is SVGAGI. The length of the CDR3 is 13 residues. The CDR3 reads CASSYTGQGSYPF. The DNA of the CDR3 is TGTGCCAGCAGTTACACGGGACAGGGTAGCTACCCCTTC.

This sequence joins TRBV15 and TRBJ2-1, with TRBD2 identical over 9 bases. After removal of 0 bases from V and 3 bases from J, the junction contained 3 bases not matched to a gene. Per germline, CDR1 LNHNV and CDR2 YYDKDF (reference sequence). The CDR3 extends over 16 amino acids. The CDR3 protein is CATSREPSGNYNEQFF. The CDR3 coding sequence is TGTGCCACCAGCAGAGAACCTAGCGGGAACTACAATGAGCAGTTCTTC.